The rows below give T cell receptor beta chains drawn from one sample of a study of cytomegalovirus exposure and HLA in healthy donors. TCRdb keeps only in-frame clones here, not all; method: immunoSEQ multiplex PCR. Seen here are about 110,000 clones, about 80% observed once, and the top ten hold around 2.1%. Source material: PBMCs. These receptors all come from a man younger than 45 in good health and CMV-seronegative. The CDR3 runs from the conserved cysteine through the conserved F or W. The order of the fields is CDR3 protein, J gene, D gene, V gene. D genes are given only for firm matches.

CDR3: CASSYGGNGYTF
J: TRBJ1-2
D: .
V: TRBV6-6

CDR3: CATVDREEYGYTF
J: TRBJ1-2
D: TRBD1
V: TRBV10-3

CDR3: CATSEGLLYEQYF
J: TRBJ2-7
D: .
V: TRBV19

CDR3: CASNNLRTEAFF
J: TRBJ1-1
D: .
V: TRBV10-2

CDR3: CASSLDRVGEKLFF
J: TRBJ1-4
D: TRBD1
V: TRBV11-2

CDR3: CASSLATSDPRKFF
J: TRBJ2-1
D: TRBD2
V: TRBV4-3

CDR3: CASSLESEQYF
J: TRBJ2-7
D: .
V: TRBV11-2

CDR3: CASSRIEGEQFF
J: TRBJ2-1
D: .
V: TRBV4-2

CDR3: CATEVEKGGSTNTGELFF
J: TRBJ2-2
D: .
V: TRBV19

CDR3: CASSQGGGTDTQYF
J: TRBJ2-3
D: .
V: TRBV27

CDR3: CASSSENRGGSYEQYF
J: TRBJ2-7
D: TRBD1
V: TRBV19